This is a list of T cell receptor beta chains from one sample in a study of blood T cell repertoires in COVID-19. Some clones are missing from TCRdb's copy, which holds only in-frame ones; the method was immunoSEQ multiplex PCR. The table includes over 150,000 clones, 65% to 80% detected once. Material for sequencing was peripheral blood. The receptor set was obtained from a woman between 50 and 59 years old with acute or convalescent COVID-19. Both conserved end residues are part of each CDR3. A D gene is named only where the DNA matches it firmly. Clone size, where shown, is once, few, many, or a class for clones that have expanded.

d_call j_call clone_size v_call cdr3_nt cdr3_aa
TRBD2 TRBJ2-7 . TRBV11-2 TGTGCCAGCAGCTTAGAACTAGCGGGGGACTACGAGCAGTACTTC CASSLELAGDYEQYF
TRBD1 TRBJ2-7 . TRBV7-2 TGTGCCAGCAGCCCCGACAGGGGGCGTTACGAGCAGTACTTC CASSPDRGRYEQYF
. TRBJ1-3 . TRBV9 TGTGCCAGCAGCGTTTCTAGGGGTTTTTCTGGAAACACCATATATTTT CASSVSRGFSGNTIYF
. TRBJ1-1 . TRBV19 TGTGCCAGTATGAGGGAGAACACTGAAGCTTTCTTT CASMRENTEAFF
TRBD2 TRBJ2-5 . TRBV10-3 TGTGCCATCAAAGGGGGACTAGCGGTTCAAGAGACCCAGTACTTC CAIKGGLAVQETQYF
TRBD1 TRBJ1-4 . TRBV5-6 TGTGCCAGCAGTCCCCGGGACAGGGAAAATGAAAAACTGTTTTTT CASSPRDRENEKLFF
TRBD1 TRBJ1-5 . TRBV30 TGTGCCTGGAGTGTACAGGGGAAAGATAGCAATCAGCCCCAGCATTTT CAWSVQGKDSNQPQHF
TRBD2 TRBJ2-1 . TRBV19 TGTGCCCCATCGGGGGGAGATGAGCAGTTCTTC CAPSGGDEQFF
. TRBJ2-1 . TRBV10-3 TGTGCCATCAGTGACGGGAAGGGTTACAATGAGCAGTTCTTC CAISDGKGYNEQFF
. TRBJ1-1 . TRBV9 TGTGCCAGCAGCGTAGGAGCGGGGCCCGTGCCTGAAGCTTTCTTT CASSVGAGPVPEAFF
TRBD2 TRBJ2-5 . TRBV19 TGTGCCAGTAGTGTCCCGGGACTAGCGAGTGAAGGGACCCAGTACTTC CASSVPGLASEGTQYF
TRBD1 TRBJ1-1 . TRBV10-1 TGCGCCAGCAGTGAGTCCCCAGGGGGAAACACTGAAGCTTTCTTT CASSESPGGNTEAFF
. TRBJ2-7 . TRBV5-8 TGTGCCAGCAGCTTGGCTCCCAAATTCAGCTACGAGCAGTACTTC CASSLAPKFSYEQYF
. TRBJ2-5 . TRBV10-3 TGTGCCATCAGTGAGTCCTCGCAGGGTAAAGAGACCCAGTACTTC CAISESSQGKETQYF
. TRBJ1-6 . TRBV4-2 TGTGCCAGCAGCCAAGATCCGGGGGGGGACTCACCCCTCCACTTT CASSQDPGGDSPLHF
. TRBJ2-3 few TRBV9 TGTGCCAGCAGCGTAGGGGAAGAATTGGGGGCAAACACAGATACGCAGTATTTT CASSVGEELGANTDTQYF
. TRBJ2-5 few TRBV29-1 TGCAGCGTTGACGAACGGACTTTAACCGGGACCCAGTACTTC CSVDERTLTGTQYF
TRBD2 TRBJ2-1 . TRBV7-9 TGTGCCAGCAGCTTAGGGGGGACTAGCGGGAGCTCCTACAATGAGCAGTTCTTC CASSLGGTSGSSYNEQFF
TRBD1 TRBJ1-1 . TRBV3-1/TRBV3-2 TGTGCCAGCAGCTTCTACAGGGGAACTGAAGCTTTCTTT CASSFYRGTEAFF
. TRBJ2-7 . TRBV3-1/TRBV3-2 TGTGCCAGCAGCCAAGAGAATAGCGCTGCCTACGAGCAGTACTTC CASSQENSAAYEQYF
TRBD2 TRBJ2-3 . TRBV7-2 TGTGCCAGCAGCGTTCCGGGGGGTGGGACGCAGTATTTT CASSVPGGGTQYF
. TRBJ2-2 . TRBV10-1 TGCGCCAGCAGTGAGCACCAAAGAGGTGGCGGGGAGCTGTTTTTT CASSEHQRGGGELFF
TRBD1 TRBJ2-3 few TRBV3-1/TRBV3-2 TGTGCCAGCAGCCGGCATACAGGGACAGGCACAGATACGCAGTATTTT CASSRHTGTGTDTQYF
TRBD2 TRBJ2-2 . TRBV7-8 TGTGCCAGCAGCTTAGAGCGGGGAAGGACCGGGGAGCTGTTTTTT CASSLERGRTGELFF
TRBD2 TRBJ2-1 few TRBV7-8 TGTGCCAGCAGCTTAGCGAGACTAGCTGGAGGCTACAATGAGCAGTTCTTC CASSLARLAGGYNEQFF
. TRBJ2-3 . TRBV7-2 TGTGCCAGCACCGCGGGGATTGGAGATACGCAGTATTTT CASTAGIGDTQYF
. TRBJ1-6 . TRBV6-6 TGTGCCAGCAGTTACCGTCAGGGCGACTCACCCCTCCACTTT CASSYRQGDSPLHF
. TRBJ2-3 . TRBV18 TGTGCCAGCTCACCACTTCCCCCCGGGGGAGACACAGATACGCAGTATTTT CASSPLPPGGDTDTQYF
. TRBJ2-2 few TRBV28 TGTGCCAGCAGTCCATCCTCTGGAGCCCCGAACACCGGGGAGCTGTTTTTT CASSPSSGAPNTGELFF
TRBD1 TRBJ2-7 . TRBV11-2 TGTGCCAGCAGCTTAGCTGGGAAAGGACAGGGCGATTACGAGCAGTACTTC CASSLAGKGQGDYEQYF
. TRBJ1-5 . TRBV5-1 TGCGCCAGCAGCTTGGTCGGCAGGGGAGATCAGCCCCAGCATTTT CASSLVGRGDQPQHF
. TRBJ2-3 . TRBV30 TGTGCCTGGAGTGTAATAGCGACTGGCACAGATACGCAGTATTTT CAWSVIATGTDTQYF
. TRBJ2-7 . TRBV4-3 TGCGCCAGCAGCCCCAGAAGTGGCAGGAAAACCTACGAGCAGTACTTC CASSPRSGRKTYEQYF
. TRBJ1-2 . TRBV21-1 TGTGCCAGCAGCAAATCCAGTGGACAGGGTCCCTACACCTTC CASSKSSGQGPYTF
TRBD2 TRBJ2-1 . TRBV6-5 TGTGCCACCAGACTAGCTGAATCCTACAATGAGCAGTTCTTC CATRLAESYNEQFF
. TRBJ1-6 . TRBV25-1 TGTGCCAGCAGTGCATCTCGCGGGGGGCCCTCACCCCTCCACTTT CASSASRGGPSPLHF
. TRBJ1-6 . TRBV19 TGTGCCAGTAGTCTCGGGGGTTTTGGGCCACCCCTCCACTTT CASSLGGFGPPLHF